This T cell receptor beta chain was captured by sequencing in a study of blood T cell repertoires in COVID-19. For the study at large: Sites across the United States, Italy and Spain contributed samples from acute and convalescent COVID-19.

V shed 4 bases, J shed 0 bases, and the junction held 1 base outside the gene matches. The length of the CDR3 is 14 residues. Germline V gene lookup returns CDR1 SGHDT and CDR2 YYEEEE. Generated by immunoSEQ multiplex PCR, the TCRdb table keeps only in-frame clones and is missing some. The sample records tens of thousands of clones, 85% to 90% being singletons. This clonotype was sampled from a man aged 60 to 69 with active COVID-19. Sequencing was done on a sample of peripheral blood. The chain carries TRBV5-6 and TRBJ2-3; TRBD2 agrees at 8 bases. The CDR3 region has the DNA TGTGCCAGCAGCATAGCGGGAAGCACAGATACGCAGTATTTT. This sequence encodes CASSIAGSTDTQYF. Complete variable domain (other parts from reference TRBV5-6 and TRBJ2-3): DAGVTQSPTHLIKTRGQQVTLRCSPKSGHDTVSWYQQALGQGPQFIFQYYEEEERQRGNFPDRFSGHQFPNYSSELNVNALLLGDSALYLCASSIAGSTDTQYFGPGTRLTVL.